Sequencing of this T cell receptor (beta chain) was carried out in a study of human T cells and chemical hapten exposure. TCRdb analysed the RACE reads with MiXCR anew, one entry per CDR3 protein. There are about 100,000 distinct CDR3 sequences in the sample; 9.5% to 11% occur only once, and approximately 4% lies in the top ten. The sample's time point: patch test 1, 2 weeks after DPC sensitization. Treatment of the sample: therapeutic diphenylcyclopropenone sensitization with weekly scalp DPC. The study enrolled 18 to 70-year-old alopecia patients suitable for DPC. The receptor's source is a woman aged 40 to 55 with alopecia areata. Some clones in this sample may be carry-over from other donors' samples. The sequenced sample was whole blood, obtained in connection with sensitization to the hapten diphenylcyclopropenone (DPC).

Written as DNA, the CDR3 is TGTGCCAGCAGCCCCACCCTCAGATCGGGGGCCCAGTACTTC. Its translation: CASSPTLRSGAQYF. The gene calls are TRBV7-3 and TRBJ2-5, with D possibly being TRBD2 (6 bases). The germline CDR1 and CDR2 sequences are SGHTA and FQGTGA. V shed 5 bases and J shed 9 bases, with 19 bases lying between them. The CDR3 sequence is 14 residues long.